This record concerns one T cell receptor (beta chain) sequence. Its target is unknown. The record originates from a study of graft-versus-host responses after intestinal transplantation. Study overall: Recipients were given multivisceral, liver-intestinal, or isolated intestinal transplants. Whole-study findings and limits: Maximum circulating GvH clone levels tracked with early post-transplant HvG decreases.

With 1 base removed from V and 6 bases from J, the gap between germline ends came to 9 bases. Germline assignment: CDR1 MDHEN and CDR2 SYDVKM. The CDR3 totals 13 residues. Some clones are missing from TCRdb's copy, which holds only in-frame ones; the method was immunoSEQ multiplex PCR. The sample lists about 19,000 clones, 90% occurring once. The rearrangement links TRBV28 to TRBJ1-2, with a tentative D call TRBD1 (5 bases). The sequencing used PBMCs, collected 350 to 400 days after transplant. The TCR was taken from a human patient who received an intestinal transplant, so some T cells may come from the graft donor. Here the CDR3 DNA reads TGTGCCAGCAGTTTATATGGGGCCAATGGCTACACCTTC. Encoded protein: CASSLYGANGYTF.